This paragraph covers one T cell receptor (beta chain) sequence. This clone has ten or more counts. Its antigen is still unknown. No qualities accompany the bases; no much larger clone lies one base away. The data were taken from a study of metastatic and nonmetastatic thyroid tumors (dated by TCRdb to 2020 to 2021). Concerning the study at large: Repertoires were compared across peripheral blood and tumor or nodule tissue samples from malignant and benign thyroid patients. Overall study outcomes, separate from this receptor: TCR beta diversity was reported as significantly higher in malignant tumors than in benign nodules, in both blood and tumor samples.

CDR1 and CDR2, per the germline V gene (reference sequence), are SEHNR and FQNEAQ. The CDR3 numbers 13 residues from cysteine through phenylalanine. Only the CDR3 DNA is retained, 39 bases long and in frame from the first base. V is pared back by 5 bases and J by 2 bases, with 10 bases lying between the germline termini. The library was prepared using PCR. For sequencing, an Illumina HiSeq 4000 was employed. High-throughput sequencing was used to profile the TCR beta-chain CDR3 region of every patient. Per the authors' processing: The researchers built a classifier to tell apart papillary thyroid cancer patients with distant metastasis, based on CDR3 differences among clinicopathological groups. To measure repertoire diversity the researchers used the Shannon index, while the Morisita-Horn index served to gauge how similar the tumor and blood repertoires were. In TCRdb, the public reads were trimmed at Q25 with fastp and aligned with MiXCR, with productive beta chains retained. In this record, the V and J calls reflect TCRdb's handling and not the investigators' own analysis. The sample records tens of thousands of clones, under 25% of which are singletons. Of the sample, approximately 40% falls within the top ten clones.

None of the patients had been given any treatment before thyroid surgery. Using T-cell receptor beta sequencing, the study looked back at clinical samples from patients collected from about 2011 to 2019. The source material was blood. Recombination connected TRBV7-9 to TRBJ2-7, with TRBD1 perhaps the D gene, on 5 matching bases. The TCR originated in a female donor with papillary thyroid cancer or a benign thyroid nodule (not recorded which). Some clones in this sample may be carry-over from other donors' samples. This receptor carries the CDR3 CASSPQDTYEQYF. The bases read TGTGCCAGCAGCCCCCAGGACACCTACGAGCAGTACTTC.